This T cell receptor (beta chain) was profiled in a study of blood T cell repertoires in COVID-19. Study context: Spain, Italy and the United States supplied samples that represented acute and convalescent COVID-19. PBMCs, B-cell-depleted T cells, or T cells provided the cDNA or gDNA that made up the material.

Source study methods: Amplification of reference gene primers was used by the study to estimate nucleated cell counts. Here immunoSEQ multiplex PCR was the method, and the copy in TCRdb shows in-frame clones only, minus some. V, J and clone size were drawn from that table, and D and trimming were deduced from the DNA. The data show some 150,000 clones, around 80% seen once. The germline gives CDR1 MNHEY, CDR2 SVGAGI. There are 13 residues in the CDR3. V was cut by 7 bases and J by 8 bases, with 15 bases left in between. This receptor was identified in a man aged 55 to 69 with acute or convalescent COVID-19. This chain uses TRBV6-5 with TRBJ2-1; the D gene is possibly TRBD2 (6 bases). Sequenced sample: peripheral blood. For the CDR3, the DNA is TGTGCCAGCACGGGAGCCCGGAGAGATGAGCAGTTCTTC. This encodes CASTGARRDEQFF.